This TCR beta chain is drawn from a study of T cell repertoires in cytomegalovirus infection (dated by TCRdb to the late 2010s). For the study in its entirety: Peptide stimulations targeted recently identified HLA-C-restricted CMV epitopes, whose presentation resists viral immunomodulation, together with well-studied HLA-B-restricted epitopes. Donor HLA type was relevant to the analysis, because carriage of CMV infection together with the matching HLA type was indicated by public TCR beta signatures. Broad study findings and their caveats: In both this cohort and an independent cohort of 300 to 450 donors, the cumulative frequency of public TCR beta family members distinguished carriers of CMV infection plus the relevant HLA type. The ex vivo response was dominated by HLA-C-restricted CMV-specific TCR beta clonotypes, and the single most frequent clonotype in two of eight donors was supplied by these HLA-C-restricted clonotypes.

The germline V gene (reference sequence) gives CDR1 as MNHEY and CDR2 as SMNVEV. The CDR3 runs 14 amino acids, cysteine and phenylalanine included. CDR3 DNA is the only sequence kept; it has 42 bases, read in frame from the first base. V gives up 11 bases and J gives up 4 bases, and the segment between their germline ends measures 20 bases. What this sample's treatment or condition label stands for: in vitro stimulation with specific CMV peptide epitopes to enrich CMV-specific T cells. The sample was run on an Illumina HiSeq 1500. Clones were called with MiXCR by TCRdb after fastp trimmed the public reads at Q25, and only in-frame beta chains were retained. Entries that share a CDR3 protein sequence are merged under the most common genes and DNA. The sample table contains approximately 70,000 distinct CDR3 sequences; only one count was recorded for roughly 20% of them. The ten largest clones take up about 72% of the sample.

Ten or more counts support this clonotype. The antigen it binds to is not known. The sample holds no much larger clone one base away, and base qualities are not on file. The rearranged chain carries TRBV27 and TRBJ2-5; the D gene cannot be resolved reliably. The clonotype originates from a human donor in good health (CMV status not recorded). Some clones in this sample may be carry-over from other donors' samples. Sequences were derived from CD8+ T cells from cultured PBMCs, sampled from culture after CMV antigen stimulation. CDR3 loop: CARQHHSGRETQYF. The DNA reads TGTGCCCGCCAGCACCACTCGGGTAGAGAGACCCAGTACTTC.